These T cell receptor beta chains were read from a single sample in a study of T-cell reconstitution after alpha-beta-depleted transplantation in children. In TCRdb, the PCR reads were re-called with MiXCR into one record per CDR3 protein. Of around 800,000 distinct CDR3 sequences listed, roughly 15% are singletons. The sample here was PBMCs, mostly from graft donor cells, taken 360 days after TCRalphabeta/CD19-depleted stem cell transplant. These receptors were obtained from a male patient younger than 18 who had a stem cell transplant for acute lymphoblastic leukemia, so the T cells may come from the graft donor. The CDR3 runs from the conserved cysteine through the conserved F or W. Each record gives: D gene, J gene, clone size, V gene, CDR3 protein, CDR3 DNA. A D gene is named only where the DNA matches it firmly. Rows may omit the clone size; those that give it use once, few, many or a size class.

D: TRBD1
J: TRBJ2-3
size: few
V: TRBV12-3/TRBV12-4
CDR3: CASNWQGATDTQYF
DNA: TGTGCCAGCAACTGGCAGGGGGCCACAGATACGCAGTATTTT

D: NA
J: TRBJ1-2
size: few
V: TRBV9
CDR3: CASSEYDTSLGNGYTF
DNA: TGTGCCAGCAGCGAATACGACACTTCCTTAGGCAATGGCTACACCTTC

D: NA
J: TRBJ2-2
size: NA
V: TRBV6-6
CDR3: CARFPKAGELFF
DNA: TGTGCCAGGTTTCCCAAAGCGGGGGAGCTGTTTTTT

D: NA
J: TRBJ1-4
size: NA
V: TRBV12-3/TRBV12-4
CDR3: CASSLRGTGTNEKLFF
DNA: TGTGCCAGCAGTTTAAGGGGTACGGGTACTAATGAAAAACTGTTTTTT

D: TRBD2
J: TRBJ2-7
size: few
V: TRBV19
CDR3: CASSIVPRTSGRYEQYF
DNA: TGTGCCAGTAGTATAGTACCCCGGACTAGCGGGAGGTACGAGCAGTACTTC

D: TRBD1
J: TRBJ2-7
size: few
V: TRBV5-1
CDR3: CASSLGGQLSYEQYF
DNA: TGCGCCAGCAGCTTGGGGGGACAGCTCTCCTACGAGCAGTACTTC

D: TRBD1
J: TRBJ2-7
size: few
V: TRBV5-1
CDR3: CASSGTGAGEQYF
DNA: TGCGCCAGCAGCGGGACAGGGGCTGGCGAGCAGTACTTC

D: NA
J: TRBJ1-5
size: NA
V: TRBV3-1
CDR3: CASSQERHWPQHF
DNA: TGTGCCAGCAGCCAAGAACGGCACTGGCCCCAGCATTTT

D: NA
J: TRBJ1-5
size: NA
V: TRBV9
CDR3: CASSVGPINQPQQF
DNA: TGTGCCAGCAGCGTAGGGCCGATCAATCAGCCCCAGCAATTT

D: NA
J: TRBJ2-5
size: NA
V: TRBV7-9
CDR3: CASATLETQYF
DNA: TGTGCCAGCGCTACCCTGGAGACCCAGTACTTC

D: NA
J: TRBJ2-5
size: NA
V: TRBV7-8
CDR3: CASSDQIQETQYF
DNA: TGTGCCAGCAGCGACCAGATCCAAGAGACCCAGTACTTC

D: NA
J: TRBJ2-3
size: few
V: TRBV5-1
CDR3: CASSYLPSQVVSDTQYF
DNA: TGCGCCAGCAGCTACCTCCCGAGTCAGGTTGTATCAGATACGCAGTATTTT

D: TRBD2
J: TRBJ2-1
size: NA
V: TRBV6-2/TRBV6-3
CDR3: CASSHLTSGTYNEQFF
DNA: TGTGCCAGCAGCCATCTGACTAGCGGGACCTACAATGAGCAGTTCTTC

D: TRBD2
J: TRBJ2-3
size: many
V: TRBV15
CDR3: CATSVHSGNPDTQYF
DNA: TGTGCCACCAGCGTTCATAGCGGGAATCCAGATACGCAGTATTTT

D: NA
J: TRBJ2-4
size: few
V: TRBV9
CDR3: CASVRGGAKNIQYF
DNA: TGTGCCAGCGTACGAGGTGGGGCCAAAAACATTCAGTACTTC

D: TRBD1
J: TRBJ1-1
size: NA
V: TRBV27
CDR3: CASGTEYTEAFF
DNA: TGTGCCTCAGGGACAGAGTACACTGAAGCTTTCTTT

D: TRBD2
J: TRBJ2-7
size: few
V: TRBV20-1
CDR3: CSASPSGRAHEQYF
DNA: TGCAGTGCTAGTCCTAGCGGGAGGGCCCACGAGCAGTACTTC

D: NA
J: TRBJ2-3
size: many
V: TRBV12-3/TRBV12-4
CDR3: CASSPSRADTQYF
DNA: TGTGCCAGCAGTCCCAGCCGCGCAGATACGCAGTATTTT

D: NA
J: TRBJ2-7
size: NA
V: TRBV5-6
CDR3: CASSQTEQNEQYF
DNA: TGTGCCAGCAGCCAGACAGAACAAAACGAGCAGTACTTC

D: NA
J: TRBJ2-7
size: few
V: TRBV10-3
CDR3: CAISETVKGEPSSYEQYF
DNA: TGTGCCATCAGTGAGACAGTGAAGGGGGAACCGAGCTCCTACGAGCAGTACTTC

D: NA
J: TRBJ2-1
size: few
V: TRBV4-1
CDR3: CASSSGLYNNEQFF
DNA: TGCGCCAGCAGCTCGGGACTCTACAACAATGAGCAGTTCTTC

D: TRBD2
J: TRBJ2-5
size: few
V: TRBV20-1
CDR3: CSARDPVLAGAGETQYF
DNA: TGCAGTGCTAGAGACCCCGTACTAGCGGGAGCTGGAGAGACCCAGTACTTC

D: NA
J: TRBJ2-7
size: many
V: TRBV7-6
CDR3: CASSPPGLREQYF
DNA: TGTGCCAGCAGCCCCCCGGGCCTTCGCGAGCAGTACTTC

D: NA
J: TRBJ1-1
size: few
V: TRBV11-3
CDR3: CASSRRGLNTEAFF
DNA: TGTGCCAGCAGCCGGAGGGGCCTGAACACTGAAGCTTTCTTT

D: NA
J: TRBJ1-3
size: few
V: TRBV12-3/TRBV12-4
CDR3: CASSSGVVPGNTIYF
DNA: TGTGCCAGCAGTAGTGGGGTCGTCCCTGGGAACACCATATATTTT

D: TRBD2
J: TRBJ2-1
size: NA
V: TRBV7-2
CDR3: CASSLVWAGGLYEQFF
DNA: TGTGCCAGCAGCTTAGTGTGGGCGGGGGGGCTCTATGAGCAGTTCTTC

D: TRBD2
J: TRBJ2-1
size: few
V: TRBV7-9
CDR3: CASRGLAESSYNEQFF
DNA: TGTGCCAGCAGAGGACTAGCGGAAAGTTCCTACAATGAGCAGTTCTTC

D: NA
J: TRBJ2-7
size: few
V: TRBV5-1
CDR3: CASSFFGAHEQYF
DNA: TGCGCCAGCAGCTTCTTCGGGGCCCACGAGCAGTACTTC

D: NA
J: TRBJ1-2
size: NA
V: TRBV27
CDR3: CASRKTSTTGIYGYTF
DNA: TGTGCCAGCAGAAAAACCTCGACGACAGGAATCTATGGCTACACCTTC

D: NA
J: TRBJ2-7
size: few
V: TRBV2
CDR3: CASMLTRSAYEQYF
DNA: TGTGCCAGCATGCTGACTAGATCCGCCTACGAGCAGTACTTC

D: NA
J: TRBJ2-3
size: few
V: TRBV12-3/TRBV12-4
CDR3: CASSSLVDTQYF
DNA: TGTGCCAGCAGCTCACTAGTAGATACGCAGTATTTT

D: NA
J: TRBJ2-7
size: many
V: TRBV29-1
CDR3: CSVELEAGYEQYF
DNA: TGCAGCGTTGAGTTGGAAGCGGGCTACGAGCAGTACTTC

D: NA
J: TRBJ2-7
size: NA
V: TRBV19
CDR3: CASSNGIQGYSYEQYF
DNA: TGTGCCAGTAGTAACGGTATCCAGGGCTATTCCTACGAGCAGTACTTC

D: TRBD2
J: TRBJ2-1
size: NA
V: TRBV20-1
CDR3: CSAVGPRGTSGYNEQFF
DNA: TGCAGTGCTGTCGGACCGAGAGGGACTAGCGGTTACAATGAGCAGTTCTTC

D: TRBD1
J: TRBJ2-2
size: NA
V: TRBV5-1
CDR3: CASSSGQGVNTGELFF
DNA: TGCGCCAGCAGCTCGGGACAGGGGGTGAACACCGGGGAGCTGTTTTTT

D: NA
J: TRBJ2-3
size: NA
V: TRBV12-3/TRBV12-4
CDR3: CASRGFRPTDTQYF
DNA: TGTGCCAGCAGGGGCTTCAGGCCCACAGATACGCAGTATTTT

D: TRBD2
J: TRBJ2-1
size: many
V: TRBV5-1
CDR3: CASSLGGEGNEQFF
DNA: TGCGCCAGCAGCTTGGGAGGGGAGGGCAATGAGCAGTTCTTC